The clone carrying this T cell receptor (beta chain) turned up a few times. CDR3 length equals 13 residues. Trimming took 2 bases from V and 7 from J, leaving 12 bases between them. In germline, CDR1 is SGHRS, CDR2 YFSETQ. The data belong to a study of blood T cells in healthy people across ages. The overall study: About one barcoded beta molecule per two T cells was captured by template switching.

A second PCR, run for about 7 to 11 cycles, used a sample-barcoded 5' primer plus a J-beta primer mix. TCRdb recomputed calls from the 5' RACE reads with MiXCR, one row per CDR3 protein. The table lists roughly 800,000 distinct CDR3 sequences, just under 25% of them singletons. The sample was also reused in another study, on T cells of mothers and their children.

The origin of this receptor is a boy between 10 and 17 years old in good health. Sequenced: blood. The chain joins TRBV5-1 to TRBJ1-1; D not resolved. The CDR3 loop is CASSLSEGVEAFF. CDR3 DNA: TGCGCCAGCAGCTTATCAGAAGGAGTTGAAGCTTTCTTT. The whole variable domain, filled in from reference TRBV5-1 and TRBJ1-1, reads KAGVTQTPRYLIKTRGQQVTLSCSPISGHRSVSWYQQTPGQGLQFLFEYFSETQRNKGNFPGRFSGRQFSNSRSEMNVSTLELGDSALYLCASSLSEGVEAFFGQGTRLTVV.